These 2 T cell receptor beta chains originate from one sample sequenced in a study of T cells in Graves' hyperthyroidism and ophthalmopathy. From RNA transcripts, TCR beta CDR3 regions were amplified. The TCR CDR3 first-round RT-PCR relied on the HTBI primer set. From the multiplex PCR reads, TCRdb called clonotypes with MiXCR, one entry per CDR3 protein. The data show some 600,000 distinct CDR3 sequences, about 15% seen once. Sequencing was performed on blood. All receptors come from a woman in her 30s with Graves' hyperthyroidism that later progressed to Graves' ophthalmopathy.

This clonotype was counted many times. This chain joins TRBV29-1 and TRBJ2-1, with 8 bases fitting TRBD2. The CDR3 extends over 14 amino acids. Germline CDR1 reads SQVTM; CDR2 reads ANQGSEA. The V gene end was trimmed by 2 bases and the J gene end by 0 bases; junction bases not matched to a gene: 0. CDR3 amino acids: CSVESGSSYNEQFF. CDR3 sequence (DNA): TGCAGCGTTGAAAGCGGGAGCTCCTACAATGAGCAGTTCTTC.

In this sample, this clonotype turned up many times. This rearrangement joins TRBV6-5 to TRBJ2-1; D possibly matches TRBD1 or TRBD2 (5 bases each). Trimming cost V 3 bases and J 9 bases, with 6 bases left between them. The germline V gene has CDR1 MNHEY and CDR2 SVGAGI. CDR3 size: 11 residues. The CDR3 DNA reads TGTGCCAGCAGTTATGGGGGTGAGCAGTTCTTC. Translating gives CASSYGGEQFF.